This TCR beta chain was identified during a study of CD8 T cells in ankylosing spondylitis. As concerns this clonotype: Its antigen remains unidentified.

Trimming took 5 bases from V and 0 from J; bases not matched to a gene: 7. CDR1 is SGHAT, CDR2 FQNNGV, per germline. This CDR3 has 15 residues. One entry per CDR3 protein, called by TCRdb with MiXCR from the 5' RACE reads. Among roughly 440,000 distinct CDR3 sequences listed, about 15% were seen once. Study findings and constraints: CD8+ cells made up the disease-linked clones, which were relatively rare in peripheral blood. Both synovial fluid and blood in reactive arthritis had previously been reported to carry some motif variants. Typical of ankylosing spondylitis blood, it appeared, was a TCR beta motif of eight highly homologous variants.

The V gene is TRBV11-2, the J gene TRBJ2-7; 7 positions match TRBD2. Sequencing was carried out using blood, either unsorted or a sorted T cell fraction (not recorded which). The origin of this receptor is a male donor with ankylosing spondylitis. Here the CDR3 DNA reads TGTGCCAGCAGCCCCCAGGCGGGAGCCTCCTACGAGCAGTACTTC. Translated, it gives CASSPQAGASYEQYF.